Listed below are T cell receptor beta chains from one sample, sequenced in a study of response to subunit inactivated influenza vaccine. TCRdb re-analysed the RT-PCR reads in MiXCR, keeping a single row per CDR3 protein. The sample yields a few hundred thousand distinct CDR3 sequences, over 9.5% seen once. Sample: PBMCs from blood, taken 45 days after vaccination. The receptor source for this set is a man aged 45 to 65 who received an inactivated influenza vaccine. The CDR3 runs from the conserved cysteine through the conserved F or W. Fields, in order: clone size, V gene, D gene, J gene, CDR3 protein, CDR3 DNA. A D gene is named only where the DNA matches it firmly. Expanded clones get a size class; other rows say once, few or many, or leave the size out.

size: -; V: TRBV20-1; D: TRBD2; J: TRBJ2-7; CDR3: CSARDGTRVYEQYF; DNA: TGCAGTGCTAGAGACGGGACTAGAGTCTACGAGCAGTACTTC
size: few; V: TRBV15; D: TRBD1; J: TRBJ2-6; CDR3: CATSRGAGGLSGANVLTF; DNA: TGTGCCACCAGCAGAGGAGCAGGGGGCTTATCCGGGGCCAACGTCCTGACTTTC
size: -; V: TRBV5-1; D: -; J: TRBJ2-1; CDR3: CASSLVGNNEQFF; DNA: TGCGCCAGCAGCTTGGTGGGTAACAATGAGCAGTTCTTC
size: many; V: TRBV5-1; D: -; J: TRBJ2-5; CDR3: CASSFEVRGETQYF; DNA: TGCGCCAGCAGCTTTGAGGTCAGGGGAGAGACCCAGTACTTC
size: many; V: TRBV28; D: TRBD1; J: TRBJ2-2; CDR3: CASSSGQGGGELFF; DNA: TGTGCCAGCAGTTCCGGACAGGGCGGCGGGGAGCTGTTTTTT
size: few; V: TRBV6-2/TRBV6-3; D: -; J: TRBJ2-6; CDR3: CASTDSLGSGANVLTF; DNA: TGTGCCAGCACCGACTCTTTGGGCTCTGGGGCCAACGTCCTGACTTTC
size: few; V: TRBV29-1; D: TRBD1; J: TRBJ1-5; CDR3: CSVGRDRGQPQHF; DNA: TGCAGCGTTGGCCGGGACAGGGGGCAGCCCCAGCATTTT
size: few; V: TRBV7-2; D: TRBD2; J: TRBJ2-1; CDR3: CASSLLSLAVYNEQFF; DNA: TGTGCCAGCAGCTTATTATCTCTAGCGGTTTACAATGAGCAGTTCTTC
size: -; V: TRBV29-1; D: -; J: TRBJ2-6; CDR3: CSVGRAGANVLTF; DNA: TGCAGCGTGGGAAGGGCTGGGGCCAACGTCCTGACTTTC
size: many; V: TRBV20-1; D: -; J: TRBJ2-7; CDR3: CSSDEGNEQYF; DNA: TGCAGTTCCGATGAGGGAAACGAGCAGTACTTC
size: few; V: TRBV12-3/TRBV12-4; D: -; J: TRBJ2-7; CDR3: CASSFRGRYEQYF; DNA: TGTGCCAGCAGTTTCAGGGGGAGGTACGAGCAGTACTTC
size: -; V: TRBV4-3; D: -; J: TRBJ1-1; CDR3: CASSQDLRGSEAFF; DNA: TGCGCCAGCAGCCAAGATCTCCGGGGATCAGAAGCTTTCTTT
size: -; V: TRBV7-2; D: -; J: TRBJ2-1; CDR3: CASTLMARGNEQFF; DNA: TGTGCCAGCACCCTAATGGCTAGGGGCAATGAGCAGTTCTTC
size: -; V: TRBV10-2; D: TRBD2; J: TRBJ2-3; CDR3: CASKTGSGGVTDTQYF; DNA: TGCGCCAGCAAGACAGGAAGCGGGGGCGTAACAGATACGCAGTATTTT
size: -; V: TRBV7-2; D: -; J: TRBJ2-4; CDR3: CASSLLGLAKNIQYF; DNA: TGTGCCAGCAGCTTACTCGGGTTAGCCAAAAACATTCAGTACTTC
size: many; V: TRBV29-1; D: -; J: TRBJ2-3; CDR3: CSVVGGQLGTDTQYF; DNA: TGCAGCGTTGTAGGCGGGCAACTCGGCACAGATACGCAGTATTTT
size: few; V: TRBV5-1; D: -; J: TRBJ2-7; CDR3: CASSLRAGVLYEQYF; DNA: TGCGCCAGCAGCTTGAGGGCAGGGGTACTCTACGAGCAGTACTTC
size: few; V: TRBV12-3/TRBV12-4; D: -; J: TRBJ2-7; CDR3: CASTPGSSEQYF; DNA: TGTGCCAGCACCCCCGGGAGTTCTGAGCAGTACTTC
size: -; V: TRBV7-2; D: -; J: TRBJ2-1; CDR3: CASGKVYNEQFF; DNA: TGTGCCAGCGGAAAAGTTTACAATGAGCAGTTCTTC
size: many; V: TRBV20-1; D: -; J: TRBJ1-1; CDR3: CSFSIRSRNTEAFF; DNA: TGCAGCTTTTCGATCAGAAGCCGAAACACTGAAGCTTTCTTT
size: many; V: TRBV20-1; D: TRBD2; J: TRBJ2-3; CDR3: CSARGWEGDTQYF; DNA: TGCAGTGCTAGAGGTTGGGAGGGCGATACGCAGTATTTT
size: many; V: TRBV7-2; D: TRBD1; J: TRBJ2-7; CDR3: CASSLGGQGGSEQYF; DNA: TGTGCCAGCAGCTTAGGGGGACAGGGCGGATCCGAGCAGTACTTC
size: many; V: TRBV7-9; D: -; J: TRBJ1-4; CDR3: CASSSGQEKLFF; DNA: TGTGCCAGCAGCTCAGGCCAGGAAAAACTGTTTTTT
size: -; V: TRBV6-5; D: TRBD1; J: TRBJ2-7; CDR3: CASSYTRGTGPYEQYF; DNA: TGTGCCAGCAGTTACACTAGGGGGACAGGGCCCTACGAGCAGTACTTC
size: few; V: TRBV10-3; D: -; J: TRBJ1-5; CDR3: CAITTDPAVQPQHF; DNA: TGTGCCATCACAACAGACCCGGCGGTTCAGCCCCAGCATTTT
size: few; V: TRBV7-9; D: TRBD1; J: TRBJ2-3; CDR3: CASSLKQGQFTDTQYF; DNA: TGTGCCAGCAGCTTAAAACAGGGGCAGTTCACAGATACGCAGTATTTT
size: few; V: TRBV27; D: -; J: TRBJ2-7; CDR3: CASSSRWVDEQYF; DNA: TGTGCCAGCAGTTCCCGTTGGGTAGATGAGCAGTACTTC
size: few; V: TRBV7-2; D: -; J: TRBJ2-5; CDR3: CASSLAREATQYF; DNA: TGTGCCAGCAGCTTAGCCAGGGAGGCGACCCAGTACTTC
size: -; V: TRBV20-1; D: TRBD1; J: TRBJ2-7; CDR3: CSASAVRGGNSYEQYF; DNA: TGCAGTGCTAGCGCCGTTCGAGGGGGCAATTCCTACGAGCAGTACTTC